This T cell receptor beta chain was documented in a study of blood T cell repertoires in COVID-19. Whole-study context: PBMCs, B-cell-depleted T cells, or T cells were the source of the cDNA or gDNA that made up the material.

Per the study methods: Amplifying reference gene primers gave estimates of nucleated cell counts. The data were produced by immunoSEQ multiplex PCR, yet TCRdb's version contains in-frame clones alone and is incomplete. That table supplies the V and J calls and clone size; D and trimming were determined from the DNA. The table records 200,000 to 300,000 clones, 75% to 85% of them present only once. Recruited during active infection, patients (from Seattle) were subsequently followed longitudinally. To note about this clone: The sample holds other DNA sequences that translate to the same CDR3.

Sequencing was done on a sample of peripheral blood. The origin of this receptor is a woman older than 75 with COVID-19, enrolled during active disease.

CDR3 region: CASSPGLNQPQHF. Here the CDR3 DNA reads TGTGCCAGCTCACCTGGACTAAATCAGCCCCAGCATTTT. The chain joins TRBV18 to TRBJ1-5; no clear D. V was shortened by 3 bases and J by 4 bases, with 7 bases between the two germline ends. This CDR3 has 13 amino acids. Germline V gives CDR1 KGHSH, CDR2 LQKENI.